In this sample, the clone carrying this T cell receptor beta chain turned up many times. The antigen remains undetermined. These data belong to a study of CD8 T cells in ankylosing spondylitis. TCR beta libraries were made by quantitative 5'-RACE with molecular barcodes. Each CDR3 protein gets one entry after TCRdb re-called the 5' RACE reads with MiXCR. The sample holds 240,000 or so distinct CDR3 sequences; about 9.1% are singletons and the top ten take nearly 7%. Study results and caveats: Apparently characteristic of ankylosing spondylitis blood was a TCR beta motif (eight highly homologous variants).

Germline assignment: CDR1 SGHAT and CDR2 FQDESV (reference sequence). The ends lost 5 bases at V and 8 bases at J; junction bases unmatched: 7. This CDR3 spans 15 amino acids. The chain recombines TRBV11-1 with TRBJ1-4; 11 positions match TRBD1. Specimen: blood, either unsorted or a sorted T cell fraction (not recorded which). The receptor's source is a male donor with ankylosing spondylitis or in good health (not recorded which). CDR3 protein: CASSPRTGGEEKLFF. In DNA form, the CDR3 reads TGTGCCAGCAGCCCCCGGACAGGGGGCGAAGAAAAACTGTTTTTT.